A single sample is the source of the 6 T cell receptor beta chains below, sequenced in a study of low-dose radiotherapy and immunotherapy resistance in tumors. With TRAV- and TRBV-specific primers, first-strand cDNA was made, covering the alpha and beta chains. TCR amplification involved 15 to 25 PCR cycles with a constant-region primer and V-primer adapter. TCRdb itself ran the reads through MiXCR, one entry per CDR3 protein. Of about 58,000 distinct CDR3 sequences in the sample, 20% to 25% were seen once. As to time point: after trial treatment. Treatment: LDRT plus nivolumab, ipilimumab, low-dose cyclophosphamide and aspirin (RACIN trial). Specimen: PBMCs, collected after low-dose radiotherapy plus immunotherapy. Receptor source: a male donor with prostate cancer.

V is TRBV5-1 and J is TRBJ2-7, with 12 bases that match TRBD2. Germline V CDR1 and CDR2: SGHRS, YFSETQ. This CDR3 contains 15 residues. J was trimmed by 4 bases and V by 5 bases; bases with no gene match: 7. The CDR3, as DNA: TGCGCCAGCAGAATTGGACTAGCGGGAACTTACGAGCAGTACTTC. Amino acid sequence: CASRIGLAGTYEQYF. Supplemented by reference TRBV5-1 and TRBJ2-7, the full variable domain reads KAGVTQTPRYLIKTRGQQVTLSCSPISGHRSVSWYQQTPGQGLQFLFEYFSETQRNKGNFPGRFSGRQFSNSRSEMNVSTLELGDSALYLCASRIGLAGTYEQYFGPGTRLTVT.

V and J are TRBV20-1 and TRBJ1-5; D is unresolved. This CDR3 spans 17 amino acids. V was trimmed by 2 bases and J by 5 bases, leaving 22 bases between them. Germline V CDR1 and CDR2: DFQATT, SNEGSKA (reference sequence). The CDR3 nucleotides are TGCAGTGCTAGAAGAAATACCGGACGTACCGGGTATCAGCCCCAGCATTTT. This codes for CSARRNTGRTGYQPQHF.

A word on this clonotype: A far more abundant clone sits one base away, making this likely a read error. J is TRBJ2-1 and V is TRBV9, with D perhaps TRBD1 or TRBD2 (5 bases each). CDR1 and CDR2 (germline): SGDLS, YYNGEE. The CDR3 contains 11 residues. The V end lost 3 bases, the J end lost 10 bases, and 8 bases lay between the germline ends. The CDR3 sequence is CASSGEGEQFF. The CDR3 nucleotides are TGTGCCAGCAGCGGCGAGGGGGAGCAGTTCTTC. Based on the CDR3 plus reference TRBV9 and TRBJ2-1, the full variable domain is DSGVTQTPKHLITATGQRVTLRCSPRSGDLSVYWYQQSLDQGLQFLIQYYNGEERAKGNILERFSAQQFPDLHSELNLSSLELGDSALYFCASSGEGEQFFGPGTRLTVL.

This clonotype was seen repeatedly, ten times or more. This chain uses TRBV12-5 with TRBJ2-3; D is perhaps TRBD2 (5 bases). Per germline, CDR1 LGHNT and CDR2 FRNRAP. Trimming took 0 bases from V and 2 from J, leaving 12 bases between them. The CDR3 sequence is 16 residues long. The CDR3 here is CASGLVLSGFTDTQYF. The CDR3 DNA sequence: TGTGCTAGTGGTTTGGTATTGAGCGGATTCACAGATACGCAGTATTTT.

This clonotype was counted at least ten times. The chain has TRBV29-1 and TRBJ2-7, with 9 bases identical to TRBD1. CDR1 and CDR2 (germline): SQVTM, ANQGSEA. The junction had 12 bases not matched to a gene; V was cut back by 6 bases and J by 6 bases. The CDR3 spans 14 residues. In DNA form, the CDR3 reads TGCAGCGTAGACGCCGGGACAGGGTCAGGCGAGCAGTACTTC. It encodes CSVDAGTGSGEQYF.

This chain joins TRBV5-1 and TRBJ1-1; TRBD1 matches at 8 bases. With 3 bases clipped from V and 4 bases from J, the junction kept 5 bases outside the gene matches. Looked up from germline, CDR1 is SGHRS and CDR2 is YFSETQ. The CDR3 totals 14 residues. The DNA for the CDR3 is TGCGCCAGCAGCTCGGACAGGGTCGGCACTGAAGCTTTCTTT. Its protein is CASSSDRVGTEAFF.